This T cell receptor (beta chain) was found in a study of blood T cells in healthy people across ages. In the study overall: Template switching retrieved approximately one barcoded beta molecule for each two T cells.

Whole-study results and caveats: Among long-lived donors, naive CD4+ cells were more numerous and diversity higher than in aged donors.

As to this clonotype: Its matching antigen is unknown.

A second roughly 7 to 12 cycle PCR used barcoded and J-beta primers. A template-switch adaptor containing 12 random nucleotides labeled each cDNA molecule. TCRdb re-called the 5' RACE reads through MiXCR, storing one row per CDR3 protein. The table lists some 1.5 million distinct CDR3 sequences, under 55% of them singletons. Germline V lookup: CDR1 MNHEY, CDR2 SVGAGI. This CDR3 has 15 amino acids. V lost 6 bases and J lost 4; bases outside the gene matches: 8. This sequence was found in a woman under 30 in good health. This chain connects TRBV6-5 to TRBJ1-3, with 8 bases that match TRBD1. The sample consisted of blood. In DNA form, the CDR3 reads TGTGCCAGCAGGAGGACAGGGTCAGGAGGAAACACCATATATTTT. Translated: CASRRTGSGGNTIYF.